This T cell receptor (beta chain) came from a study of shared clonotypes between healthy human individuals. Study background: Donor composition was a couple of women and a few men, aged 18 to 49.

Both subsets, CD45RA+ naive and CD45RA-negative memory, were split from the CD4+ cells. The V end lost 0 bases, the J end lost 1 base, and 9 bases lay between the germline ends. The CDR3 covers 15 residues. Germline V gene lookup returns CDR1 KGHSH and CDR2 LQKENI. Regarding the study as a whole: Some naive CD4 clonotypes, approximately 4.5%, turned up in common across a few donors.

Note on this clone: Antigen specificity is unknown.

Source study methods: Filtering differed because ImmunoSEQ produced junction-only sequences that carried no quality scores. Measured with immunoSEQ multiplex PCR; TCRdb has only the in-frame clones, and not every one. V and J calls and clone size are as listed in that table; D and trimming were resolved from the DNA. The sample holds over a million clones, about 74% seen once. This TCR derives from a man between 18 and 29 years old in good health. V usage is TRBV18 and J usage is TRBJ1-1; no firm D call. The sequenced sample was memory CD4+ T cells sorted from blood. Subset described: CD45RA-negative fraction. The chain's CDR3 is CASSPPAGSNTEAFF. CDR3 bases: TGTGCCAGCTCACCACCGGCCGGTTCGAACACTGAAGCTTTCTTT.